What follows is one T cell receptor beta chain and its context. What it recognizes is unknown. Blood was sampled at baseline, cycle 4 day 1, and cycle 7 day 1. The sample originates from a study of OX40 agonist ivuxolimab in advanced cancers. As for the study in general: Patients were given ivuxolimab, an antibody that agonizes OX40 (CD134).

Sequencing used immunoSEQ multiplex PCR; TCRdb keeps in-frame clones, though not all of them. The data contain around 39,000 clones, about 81% of them singletons. Notes on the study in general: Patients with a partial response at 0.1-3.0 mg/kg had among the lowest clonal expansion.

V was cut by 2 bases and J by 9 bases, with 7 bases left in between. CDR1 is GTSNPN and CDR2 is SVGIG in the germline V gene (reference sequence). CDR3 length: 11 amino acids. The chain links TRBV30 to TRBJ2-2; the D is unclear. This receptor was identified in an adult with an advanced solid tumor such as melanoma, head and neck, liver or kidney cancer. Sequenced material: CD4+ or CD8+ T cells sorted from blood, taken in a trial of the OX40 agonist ivuxolimab. CDR3 region: CAWSLGRELFF. In DNA form, the CDR3 reads TGTGCCTGGAGTTTAGGTCGGGAGCTGTTTTTT. The entire variable domain, with the rest obtained from reference TRBV30 and TRBJ2-2, is as follows: SQTIHQWPATLVQPVGSPLSLECTVEGTSNPNLYWYRQAAGRGLQLLFYSVGIGQISSEVPQNLSASRPQDRQFILSSKKLLLSDSGFYLCAWSLGRELFFGEGSRLTVL.